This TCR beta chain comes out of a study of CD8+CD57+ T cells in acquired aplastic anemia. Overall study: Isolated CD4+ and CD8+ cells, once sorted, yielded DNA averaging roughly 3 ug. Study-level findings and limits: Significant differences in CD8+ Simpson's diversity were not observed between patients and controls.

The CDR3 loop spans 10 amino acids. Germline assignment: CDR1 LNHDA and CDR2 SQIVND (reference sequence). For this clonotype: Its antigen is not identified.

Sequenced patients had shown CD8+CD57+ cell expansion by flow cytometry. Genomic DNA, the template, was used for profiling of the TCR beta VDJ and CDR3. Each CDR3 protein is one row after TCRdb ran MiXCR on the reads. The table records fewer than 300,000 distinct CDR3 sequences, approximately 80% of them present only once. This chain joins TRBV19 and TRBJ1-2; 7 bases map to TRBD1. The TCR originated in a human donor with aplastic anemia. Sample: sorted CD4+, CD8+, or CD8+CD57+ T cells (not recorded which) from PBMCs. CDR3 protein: CAKKGAGYTF. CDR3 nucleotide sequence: TGTGCTAAAAAGGGGGCGGGCTACACCTTC.